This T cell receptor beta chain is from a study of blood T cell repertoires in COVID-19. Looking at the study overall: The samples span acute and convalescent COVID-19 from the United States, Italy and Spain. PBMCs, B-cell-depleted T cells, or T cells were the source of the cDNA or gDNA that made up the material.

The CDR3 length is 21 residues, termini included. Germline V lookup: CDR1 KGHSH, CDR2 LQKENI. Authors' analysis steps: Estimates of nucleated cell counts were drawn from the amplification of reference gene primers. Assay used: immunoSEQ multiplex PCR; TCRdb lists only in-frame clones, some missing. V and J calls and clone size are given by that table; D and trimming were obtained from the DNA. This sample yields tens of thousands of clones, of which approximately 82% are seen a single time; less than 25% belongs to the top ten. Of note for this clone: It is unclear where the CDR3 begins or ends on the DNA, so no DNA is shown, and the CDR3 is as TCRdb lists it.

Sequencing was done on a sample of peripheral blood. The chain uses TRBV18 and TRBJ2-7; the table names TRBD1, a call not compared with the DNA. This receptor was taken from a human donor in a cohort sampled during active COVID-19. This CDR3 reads CASSPGTGGATSSTSGRAEYF.